The 25 T cell receptor beta chains in this list originate from one sample, sequenced in a study of T cells in women clearing cervical HPV infection. Profiling relied on immunoSEQ multiplex PCR, and the TCRdb table lists in-frame clones only, not all of them. The table lists about 9,200 clones. Sample: blood buffy coat. Receptors were obtained from a woman between 18 and 69 years old with a cervical HPV16 infection that either progressed to CIN3+ or cleared (not recorded which).

Comment on this clone: The read finishes 3 residues shy of the CDR3 end, and the germline J gene is used to complete it. The chain employs TRBV2 and TRBJ2-1; D perhaps matches TRBD2 (6 bases). CDR1 SNHLY and CDR2 FYNNEI come from the germline V gene. The CDR3 consists of 15 residues. Trimming removed 6 bases at V and 7 bases at J, with 19 bases between. This CDR3 is CASSAGPRGSNEQFF. CDR3 bases read: TGTGCCAGCAGCGCAGGGCCGCGGGGATCTAATGAG.

Concerning this clone itself: From the germline J gene comes the end of the CDR3, since the read stops 3 residues before it. The chain links TRBV20-1 to TRBJ2-5, with a weak D call TRBD2 (5 bases). This CDR3 has 12 residues. Germline V gives CDR1 DFQATT, CDR2 SNEGSKA (reference sequence). The V gene lost 3 bases and the J gene lost 3 bases, with 8 bases spanning the gap. The covered CDR3 bases are TGCAGTGCTAGTCCCGGGGAAGAGACC. Translation gives CSASPGEET. The whole CDR3 reads CSASPGEETQYF.

Frequency places this clone as medium-sized. Here the CDR3 reads CASSFQEGHYGYTF. CDR3 DNA (partial): TGTGCCAGCAGTTTTCAAGAGGGGCACTATGGC. The chain couples TRBV2 to TRBJ1-2, with a possible D match to TRBD1 (5 bases). From the germline J gene comes the end of the CDR3, since the read stops 3 residues before it. Germline loops: CDR1 SNHLY, CDR2 FYNNEI. The CDR3 is made up of 14 amino acids. V was pared by 5 bases and J by 3 bases, with 13 bases between.

This clone registers medium-sized by frequency. The read comes to an end 3 residues before the CDR3 does, leaving the germline J gene to fill in the end. V gene TRBV10-1 combines with J gene TRBJ2-7; possible D gene TRBD1, 6 bases. In germline, CDR1 is WNHNN, CDR2 SYGVQD (reference sequence). The CDR3 has 11 amino acids. Trimming took 8 bases from V and 4 from J, leaving 9 bases between them. This chain's CDR3 is CASSQGYEQYF. Partial CDR3 DNA: TGCGCCAGCTCCCAGGGGTACGAG.

On this clone: The read ends 3 residues shy of where the CDR3 ends; the end is completed using the germline J gene. The V gene is TRBV5-4, the J gene TRBJ2-7, with 10 bases that match TRBD1. After removal of 5 bases from V and 6 bases from J, the junction contained 5 bases not matched to a gene. Germline V lookup: CDR1 SGHNT, CDR2 YYREEE (reference sequence). CDR3 length equals 13 residues. The CDR3 DNA, read in part, is TGTGCCAGCAGGCGACAGGGGGCGGGCGAG. Its protein is CASRRQGAGE. The entire CDR3 protein is CASRRQGAGEQYF.

The DNA read from the CDR3 is TGTGCCAGCAGCCCAACCGGACAAGTTGAA. This codes for CASSPTGQVE. The full CDR3 sequence reads CASSPTGQVEAFF. The genes are TRBV7-9 and TRBJ1-1; tentative D call: TRBD1 (5 bases). The CDR3 end is not reached by the read, which stops 3 residues before it; the germline J gene fills it in. The germline V and J ends were trimmed by 5 bases and 7 bases, with 14 bases remaining between them. Germline assignment: CDR1 SEHNR and CDR2 FQNEAQ (reference sequence). The CDR3 is 13 residues long.

Comment on this clone: One end of the junction does not line up with germline, which may come from a read error. The missing CDR3 end, 3 residues past where the read stops, is filled in from the germline J gene. The gene calls are TRBV2 and TRBJ1-2, with TRBD1 matching 8 bases. The CDR3 extends over 13 amino acids. Germline assignment: CDR1 SNHLY and CDR2 FYNNEI. The CDR3 region is CASREDRGSGYTF. Incomplete CDR3 DNA: TGTGCCAGCAGGGAAGACAGGGGTAGCGGC.

Regarding this clone: The CDR3 extends 3 residues past the end of the read, so its final part is completed from the germline J gene. V is TRBV4-2 and J is TRBJ2-3; 11 bases agree with TRBD2. The CDR3 totals 14 residues. Germline V gene lookup returns CDR1 LGHNA and CDR2 YNFKEQ. The V segment lost 6 bases and the J segment 4 bases; nucleotides outside the gene matches: 3. CDR3 amino acids: CASSQLAGADTQYF. The sequenced CDR3 bases are TGTGCCAGCAGTCAACTAGCGGGGGCAGATACG.

To note about this clone: The read ends 3 residues early relative to the CDR3; the germline J gene fills the gap. The V gene is TRBV7-9, the J gene TRBJ2-5, with 11 bases lining up with TRBD2. Germline CDR1 SEHNR, CDR2 FQNEAQ (reference sequence). The CDR3 consists of 15 residues. The CDR3 here is CASSFLAGGADTQYF. The CDR3 bases that were read are TGTGCCAGCAGCTTCCTAGCGGGGGGCGCAGATACC.

By frequency, this clone is medium-sized. The CDR3 bases that were read are TGTGCCAGCAGCTTGTTAAATTATTCACCC. It is translated as CASSLLNYSP. The entire CDR3 protein is CASSLLNYSPLHF. The chain joins TRBV5-4 to TRBJ1-6; no firm D call. The read terminates 3 residues before the CDR3 end, so the remaining end is supplied by the germline J gene. Germline CDR1 and CDR2: SGHNT and YYREEE (reference sequence). Trimming shortened V by 1 base and J by 8 bases, and 7 bases separated the two germline ends. The CDR3 consists of 13 residues.

Turning to this clone: The read ends 3 residues early relative to the CDR3; the germline J gene fills the gap. The chain joins TRBV20-1 to TRBJ2-1, with D unresolved. Germline CDR1 DFQATT, CDR2 SNEGSKA (reference sequence). This CDR3 is 13 amino acids long. Trimming took 6 bases from V and 1 from J, leaving 10 bases between them. The part of the CDR3 DNA that was read is TGCAGTGCCAGCGCCTCTTCCTACAATGAG. Its translation: CSASASSYNE. The whole CDR3 is CSASASSYNEQFF.

About this clone itself: The CDR3 extends 3 residues past the end of the read, so its final part is completed from the germline J gene. The V gene is TRBV20-1, the J gene TRBJ1-2; TRBD1 agrees at 8 bases. This CDR3 is built from 12 residues. The junction had 6 bases not matched to a gene; V was cut back by 5 bases and J by 7 bases. Per the germline V gene, CDR1 is DFQATT and CDR2 is SNEGSKA (reference sequence). The DNA read from the CDR3 is TGCAGTGCTTCCCCAGGGGGCAGTGGC. This translates into CSASPGGSG. The entire CDR3 reads CSASPGGSGYTF.

Details on this clone: The read ends 3 residues before the CDR3 terminus; that terminus is restored from the germline J gene. The chain employs TRBV4-2 and TRBJ2-3; tentative D call: TRBD2 (5 bases). Germline loops: CDR1 LGHNA, CDR2 YNFKEQ. CDR3 length: 14 residues. Trimming cost V 1 base and J 4 bases, with 9 bases left between them. The CDR3 sequence: CASSQGEGPDTQYF. The sequenced CDR3 bases are TGTGCCAGCAGCCAAGGCGAGGGCCCAGATACG.

This clone is classed as large by frequency. The CDR3 extends 3 residues past the end of the read, so its final part is completed from the germline J gene. The V call is TRBV5-6, the J call TRBJ1-2, with D unresolved. Per the germline V gene, CDR1 is SGHDT and CDR2 is YYEEEE. The V end was cut by 4 bases, the J end by 6 bases, with 19 bases between. The CDR3 loop spans 15 amino acids. The DNA read from the CDR3 is TGTGCCAGCAGCCTTAGGGCCCGAGGTTTGGATGGC. Translated: CASSLRARGLDG. The whole CDR3 region reads CASSLRARGLDGYTF.

A note on this clone: The read terminates 3 residues before the CDR3 end, so the remaining end is supplied by the germline J gene. This chain joins TRBV5-6 and TRBJ1-4; a weak D match, TRBD1 (5 bases). CDR1 and CDR2 from the germline V gene are SGHDT and YYEEEE. The length of the CDR3 is 14 residues. Between the trimmed V and J ends, which lost 2 bases and 7 bases, there was a span of 12 bases. Incomplete CDR3 DNA: TGTGCCAGCAGCTTAGACAGACATTCTGAAAAA. This gives the protein CASSLDRHSEK. The full CDR3 is CASSLDRHSEKLFF.

Note on this clone: The DNA ends 3 residues before the CDR3 does, and the rest of the CDR3 is filled in from the germline J gene. The chain links TRBV10-3 to TRBJ2-3; TRBD1 is a possible D gene (6 bases). The germline V gene encodes CDR1 ENHRY and CDR2 SYGVKD. The CDR3 is 13 residues long. CDR3 bases read: TGTGCCATCAGTGGGACAGTGCAAGAGACG. This sequence encodes CAISGTVQET. The full CDR3 is CAISGTVQETQYF.

As to this clone: The observed sequence ends 3 residues before the CDR3 terminus, with the missing tail filled in from the germline J gene. The chain uses TRBV18 and TRBJ2-3, with 11 bases aligning to TRBD1. CDR3 length: 15 amino acids. Germline assignment: CDR1 KGHSH and CDR2 LQKENI. The sequenced CDR3 bases are TGTGCCAGCTCACCCGGGACAGGGGGAGATCAGCCG. Protein sequence: CASSPGTGGDQP. The CDR3 in its entirety is CASSPGTGGDQPQYF. The full variable domain, in which reference TRBV18 and TRBJ2-3 provide the parts outside the CDR3, is NAGVMQNPRHLVRRRGQEARLRCSPMKGHSHVYWYRQLPEEGLKFMVYLQKENIIDESGMPKERFSAEFPKEGPSILRIQQVVRGDSAAYFCASSPGTGGDQPQYFGPGTRLTVL.

With respect to this clone: The read is 3 residues too short to cover the CDR3 end, so that end is filled in from the germline J gene. This chain connects TRBV11-2 to TRBJ2-5, with D perhaps TRBD1 (6 bases). Germline CDR1 is SGHAT and CDR2 is FQNNGV. The CDR3 contains 14 residues. The germline V and J ends were trimmed by 5 bases and 5 bases, with 15 bases remaining between them. The part of the CDR3 DNA that was read is TGTGCCAGCAGCCCCAACAGGGTCCGGGAGACC. It specifies CASSPNRVRET. The whole CDR3 is CASSPNRVRETQYF.

About this clone: Read data end 3 residues before the CDR3 end; the end is taken from the germline J gene. J is TRBJ1-2 and V is TRBV19; D possibly corresponds to TRBD1 (6 bases). The length of the CDR3 is 14 residues. From germline, CDR1 is LNHDA and CDR2 SQIVND (reference sequence). The part of the CDR3 DNA that was read is TGTGCCAGTAGTACCCCTCGGGACATCGGGGGC. Encoded protein: CASSTPRDIGG. In full, the CDR3 reads CASSTPRDIGGYTF.

A word on this clone: The CDR3 end lies 3 residues beyond the end of the read and is filled in from the germline J gene. The rearrangement uses TRBV20-1 and TRBJ2-2; 8 nucleotides align to TRBD1. This CDR3 is built from 13 residues. Per the germline V gene, CDR1 is DFQATT and CDR2 is SNEGSKA (reference sequence). The covered CDR3 bases are TGCAGTGCTCCAGGACAGGGAGATTCACCG. This gives the protein CSAPGQGDSP. In full, the CDR3 reads CSAPGQGDSPLFF.

Points on this clone: The read ends 3 residues before the CDR3 terminus; that terminus is restored from the germline J gene. This chain joins TRBV5-5 and TRBJ1-2; 10 nucleotides match TRBD1. V lost 2 bases, J lost 6 bases, and 7 bases stayed unmatched. Germline CDR1 is SGHKS and CDR2 is YYEKEE (reference sequence). The CDR3 consists of 15 residues. CDR3 loop: CASSLSGQGSNGYTF. The covered CDR3 bases are TGTGCCAGCAGCTTATCGGGACAGGGGTCAAATGGC.

By frequency, this clone registers medium-sized. The sequenced fragment ends 3 residues before the CDR3 boundary, so the rest is inferred from the germline J gene. The chain recombines TRBV20-1 with TRBJ2-3, with 8 positions matching TRBD2. The CDR3 runs to 13 residues. The V segment lost 5 bases and the J segment 1 base; nucleotides outside the gene matches: 2. Germline loops: CDR1 DFQATT, CDR2 SNEGSKA (reference sequence). The sequenced CDR3 bases are TGCAGTGCTTTAGCGGGGCGCACAGATACG. Amino acids: CSALAGRTDT. The entire CDR3 protein is CSALAGRTDTQYF.

Comments on this clone: Read data end 3 residues before the CDR3 end; the end is taken from the germline J gene. The genes are TRBV12-3 or TRBV12-4 and TRBJ2-5; 7 bases are shared with TRBD2. The CDR3 spans 16 residues. V dropped 4 bases and J dropped 4; count of bases not matched to a gene: 12. The sequenced part of the CDR3 DNA is TGTGCCAGCAGTTCCCCTGAGTGGGGGGGGTCAGAGACC. It is translated as CASSSPEWGGSET. The CDR3 as a whole reads CASSSPEWGGSETQYF.

About this clone: One junction end disagrees with the germline gene, perhaps due to a read error. The CDR3 end is not reached by the read, which stops 3 residues before it; the germline J gene fills it in. The rearrangement joins TRBV4-2 to TRBJ2-7; 7 nucleotides agree with TRBD1. The CDR3 is 15 residues long. Germline values: CDR1 LGHNA, CDR2 YNFKEQ. CDR3 region: CASSQGYRGSYEQYF. The CDR3 bases that were read are TGCGCCAGCAGCCAAGGATACAGGGGCTCCTACGAG.

With regard to this clone: The read comes to an end 3 residues before the CDR3 does, leaving the germline J gene to fill in the end. The chain joins TRBV19 to TRBJ1-1; 9 positions match TRBD1. In germline, CDR1 is LNHDA, CDR2 SQIVND (reference sequence). The CDR3 sequence is 14 residues long. The CDR3 DNA, read in part, is TGTGCCAGTAAGGGCGACAGGGGGGGTTCGGAA. This translates into CASKGDRGGSE. The CDR3 in full is CASKGDRGGSEAFF.